Below are 18 T cell receptor beta chains sequenced from a single sample in a study of response to subunit inactivated influenza vaccine. TCRdb called the RT-PCR reads again in MiXCR, with one record for every CDR3 protein. The data hold 860,000 or so distinct CDR3 sequences, with 21% observed a single time. Sample: PBMCs from blood, taken more than 4 days after vaccination. The receptors were sampled from a middle-aged man who received an inactivated influenza vaccine.

This chain links TRBV7-2 with TRBJ2-1; D might be TRBD2 (6 bases). Germline CDR1 and CDR2: SGHTA and FQGNSA. The CDR3 has 15 residues. Between the trimmed V and J ends, which lost 5 bases and 8 bases, there was a span of 19 bases. The CDR3 sequence is CASSPSWAGYHEQFF. The CDR3 nucleotides read TGTGCCAGCAGCCCAAGCTGGGCGGGGTACCATGAGCAGTTCTTC.

The V gene is TRBV6-1, the J gene TRBJ2-7; 7 bases agree with TRBD2. The CDR3 runs to 15 residues. Germline loops: CDR1 MNHNS, CDR2 SASEGT. The V segment lost 6 bases and the J segment 6 bases; nucleotides outside the gene matches: 14. CDR3 in amino acids: CASRGTSAWRGEQYF. CDR3 sequence (DNA): TGTGCCAGCAGAGGAACTAGCGCCTGGCGGGGCGAGCAGTACTTC.

The chain couples TRBV24-1 to TRBJ2-7, with unresolved D. The CDR3 totals 10 residues. V lost 9 bases, J lost 1 base, and 3 bases lay in between. Germline CDR1 and CDR2: KGHDR and SFDVKD. Here the CDR3 DNA reads TGTGCCACCTCTTCCTACGAGCAGTACTTC. Its translation is CATSSYEQYF.

This chain joins TRBV7-8 and TRBJ2-7; tentative D call: TRBD1 (5 bases). This CDR3 region has 14 residues. V was trimmed by 2 bases and J by 2 bases, leaving 10 bases between them. Per the germline V gene, CDR1 is SGHVS and CDR2 is FQNEAQ. The CDR3 protein is CASSLFTGPYEQYF. The CDR3 bases are TGTGCCAGCAGCTTATTTACAGGACCCTACGAGCAGTACTTC.

The CDR3 coding sequence is TGCAGTGCTAGAGGAAGGGATAGGGGACTAGCGGGAGGATTATCCTACAATGAGCAGTTCTTC. It specifies CSARGRDRGLAGGLSYNEQFF. The J gene is TRBJ2-1, the V gene TRBV20-1; 15 positions match TRBD2. Trimming removed 1 base from V and 1 base from J; junction bases left unmatched: 14. Germline CDR1 DFQATT, CDR2 SNEGSKA (reference sequence). The length of the CDR3 is 21 residues.

This rearrangement joins TRBV5-1 to TRBJ2-3; D perhaps matches TRBD1 (6 bases). Germline CDR1 is SGHRS and CDR2 is YFSETQ. V shed 7 bases and J shed 0 bases, with 12 bases lying between them. The CDR3 length is 14 residues. The CDR3 region has the DNA TGCGCCAGCCGGAAAACAGGGAGCACAGATACGCAGTATTTT. It specifies CASRKTGSTDTQYF.

Ten or more counts support this clonotype. The chain has TRBV12-3 or TRBV12-4 and TRBJ2-2; 12 positions agree with TRBD2. The CDR3 is 17 amino acids. V trimming: 6 bases; J trimming: 0 bases; junction bases outside the gene matches: 5. CDR3 region: CASSLLAGGANTGELFF. CDR3 in DNA: TGTGCCAGCAGCCTACTAGCGGGGGGAGCGAACACCGGGGAGCTGTTTTTT.

The V and J genes are TRBV7-9 and TRBJ2-1, with D possibly matching TRBD1 (5 bases). Germline loops: CDR1 SEHNR, CDR2 FQNEAQ (reference sequence). V was shortened by 4 bases and J by 6 bases, with 13 bases between the two germline ends. This CDR3 is built from 14 residues. The CDR3 is CASSYVQGPNEQFF. The CDR3, as DNA: TGTGCCAGCAGCTATGTTCAGGGTCCCAATGAGCAGTTCTTC.

As DNA, the CDR3 is TGTGCCAGCAGCCCCATTAGCGGGAGGCCAAATGAGGAGCAGTTCTTC. It encodes CASSPISGRPNEEQFF. The V call is TRBV6-2 or TRBV6-3, the J call TRBJ2-1; TRBD2 matches at 10 bases. This CDR3 has 16 amino acids. V was clipped by 6 bases and J by 10 bases; unmatched bases: 15. The germline CDR1 and CDR2 sequences are MNHEY and SVGEGT.

The chain recombines TRBV12-3 or TRBV12-4 with TRBJ2-1; D perhaps matches TRBD2 (5 bases). The V end lost 2 bases, the J end lost 3 bases, and 11 bases lay between the germline ends. The CDR3 covers 15 residues. The CDR3 loop reads CASSLLAPNYNEQFF. Here the CDR3 DNA reads TGTGCCAGCAGTTTACTAGCTCCGAACTACAATGAGCAGTTCTTC.

This clonotype was detected a few times. The chain recombines TRBV5-1 with TRBJ2-6, with D unresolved. V was pared by 4 bases and J by 1 base, with 6 bases between. CDR1 and CDR2 from the germline V gene are SGHRS and YFSETQ. The CDR3 runs to 14 residues. The CDR3 DNA follows: TGCGCCAGCAGCCAGGAATCTGGGGCCAACGTCCTGACTTTC. As protein: CASSQESGANVLTF.

Only a few counts were recorded for this clonotype. The V gene is TRBV28, the J gene TRBJ1-4, with D perhaps matching TRBD1 (5 bases). Trimming left V 5 bases short and J 5 bases short, with 15 bases between. The germline V gene encodes CDR1 MDHEN and CDR2 SYDVKM. The CDR3 runs 15 residues. The CDR3 coding sequence is TGTGCCAGCAGTGATGCATCAGGGCAGAATGAAAAACTGTTTTTT. Amino acid sequence: CASSDASGQNEKLFF.

V and J are TRBV4-1 and TRBJ1-5; 7 bases fit TRBD1. Germline CDR1 reads MGHRA; CDR2 reads YSYEKL. V dropped 5 bases and J dropped 5; count of bases not matched to a gene: 3. CDR3 length equals 13 residues. The CDR3 region is CASSRGRDQPQHF. The DNA of the CDR3 is TGCGCCAGCAGCAGGGGGCGGGATCAGCCCCAGCATTTT.

The CDR3: CASSLASRSVNTQYF. CDR3 nucleotides: TGTGCCAGCAGCTTAGCGAGTCGTAGCGTTAATACGCAGTATTTT. This chain uses TRBV7-2 with TRBJ2-3; a weak D match, TRBD2 (5 bases). Germline V gene data show CDR1 as SGHTA and CDR2 as FQGNSA. The CDR3 runs to 15 residues. V was clipped by 0 bases and J by 7 bases, with 14 bases between them.

In nucleotides, the CDR3 is TGCAGTGCTAGGGGACAGGGACAAAACATTCAGTACTTC. It encodes CSARGQGQNIQYF. The chain couples TRBV20-1 to TRBJ2-4; 9 bases line up with TRBD1. Germline CDR1 and CDR2: DFQATT and SNEGSKA (reference sequence). The trim removed 3 bases at V and 5 bases at J, leaving 2 bases unmatched. The CDR3 has 13 residues.

This clonotype was counted many times. This chain connects TRBV5-6 to TRBJ1-2; 9 bases map to TRBD1. This CDR3 has 17 amino acids. V lost 2 bases, J lost 5 bases, and 13 bases stayed unmatched. Germline V CDR1 and CDR2: SGHDT, YYEEEE. The chain's CDR3 is CASSLAGTGFGSYGYTF. CDR3 bases: TGTGCCAGCAGCTTAGCCGGGACAGGGTTTGGATCATATGGCTACACCTTC. The complete variable domain, with remaining parts taken from reference TRBV5-6 and TRBJ1-2, reads DAGVTQSPTHLIKTRGQQVTLRCSPKSGHDTVSWYQQALGQGPQFIFQYYEEEERQRGNFPDRFSGHQFPNYSSELNVNALLLGDSALYLCASSLAGTGFGSYGYTFGSGTRLTVV.

This clonotype has just a few counts. The chain has TRBV29-1 and TRBJ1-1, with 12 bases aligning to TRBD1. The CDR3 is 15 residues long. From germline, CDR1 is SQVTM and CDR2 ANQGSEA. After removal of 4 bases from V and 1 base from J, the junction contained 4 bases not matched to a gene. CDR3 coding DNA: TGCAGCGTTGCTGGGACAGGGGGCCCGAACACTGAAGCTTTCTTT. This encodes CSVAGTGGPNTEAFF.

This clonotype was observed a few times. This chain uses TRBV7-2 with TRBJ1-5; the match to TRBD1 covers 9 bases. J lost 2 bases, V lost 5 bases, and 7 bases had no gene match. The germline V gene encodes CDR1 SGHTA and CDR2 FQGNSA. There are 16 residues in the CDR3. The CDR3 DNA reads as TGTGCCAGCAGCATCCGGACAGGGGTCGGCAATCAGCCCCAGCATTTT. It specifies CASSIRTGVGNQPQHF.